The next 3 T cell receptor beta chains were all read from a single sample in a study of T cells in Graves' hyperthyroidism and ophthalmopathy. The TCR beta CDR3 regions underwent amplification using RNA transcripts as the source. TCR CDR3 underwent first-round RT-PCR with the HTBI primer set. TCRdb reanalysed the multiplex PCR reads using MiXCR and keeps one entry per CDR3 protein. This sample carries 480,000 or so distinct CDR3 sequences, approximately 48% of them seen once, and the ten largest clones take about two fifths. Sequencing input: peripheral blood or thyroid tissue (not recorded which). These receptors were obtained from an adult woman with Graves' disease, either hyperthyroidism or ophthalmopathy (not recorded which).

The chain is built from TRBV7-4 and TRBJ1-6; D is unresolved. Per germline, CDR1 SGHVT and CDR2 SQSDAQ. The CDR3 totals 11 residues. V was shortened by 5 bases and J by 11 bases, with 7 bases between the two germline ends. The CDR3 protein is CASSHLTPLHF. In nucleotides, the CDR3 is TGTGCCAGCAGCCACCTGACACCCCTCCACTTT.

This chain connects TRBV11-2 to TRBJ2-6; 7 bases are a match to TRBD2. Germline V gene lookup returns CDR1 SGHAT and CDR2 FQNNGV. Trimming cost V 0 bases and J 12 bases; bases outside gene matches: 5. The CDR3 has 14 amino acids. The CDR3, as DNA: TGTGCCAGCAGCTTAGATATGCTAGCGGCCGTCCTGACTTTC. It codes for CASSLDMLAAVLTF.

J is TRBJ1-1 and V is TRBV18; maybe TRBD1 (5 bases). Trimming stripped 1 base from V and 4 bases from J, with 13 bases between. Germline V gene lookup returns CDR1 KGHSH and CDR2 LQKENI. This CDR3 is built from 15 residues. The CDR3 DNA reads as TGTGCCAGCTCACCACAAGTCTTGCAGGGCACTGAAGCTTTCTTT. It encodes CASSPQVLQGTEAFF.